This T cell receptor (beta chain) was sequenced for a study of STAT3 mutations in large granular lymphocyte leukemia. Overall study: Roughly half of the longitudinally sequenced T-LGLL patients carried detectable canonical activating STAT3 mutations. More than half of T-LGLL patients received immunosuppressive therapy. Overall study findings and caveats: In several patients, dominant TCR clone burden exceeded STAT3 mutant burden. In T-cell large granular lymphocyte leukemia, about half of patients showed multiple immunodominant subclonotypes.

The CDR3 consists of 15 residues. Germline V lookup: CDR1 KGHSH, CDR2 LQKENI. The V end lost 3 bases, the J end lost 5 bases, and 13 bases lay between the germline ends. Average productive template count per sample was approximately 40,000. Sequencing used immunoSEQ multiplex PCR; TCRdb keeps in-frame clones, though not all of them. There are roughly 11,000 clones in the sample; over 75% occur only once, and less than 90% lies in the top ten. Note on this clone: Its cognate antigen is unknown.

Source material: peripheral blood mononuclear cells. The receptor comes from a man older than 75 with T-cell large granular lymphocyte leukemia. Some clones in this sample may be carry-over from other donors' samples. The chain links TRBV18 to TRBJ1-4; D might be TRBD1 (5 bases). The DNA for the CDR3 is TGTGCCAGCTCACCCAACAGGTCGCAGAATGAAAAACTGTTTTTT. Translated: CASSPNRSQNEKLFF.